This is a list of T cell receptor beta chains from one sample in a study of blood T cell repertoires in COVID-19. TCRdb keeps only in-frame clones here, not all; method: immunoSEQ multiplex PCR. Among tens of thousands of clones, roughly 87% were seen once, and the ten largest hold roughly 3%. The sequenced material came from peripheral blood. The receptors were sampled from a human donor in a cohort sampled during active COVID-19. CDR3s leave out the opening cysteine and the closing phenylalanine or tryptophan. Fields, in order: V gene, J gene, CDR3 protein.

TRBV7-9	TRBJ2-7	ASSSGLAGSEQY
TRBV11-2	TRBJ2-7	ASSPIKNNQGSTQQY
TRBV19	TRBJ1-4	ATKQGFEKLF
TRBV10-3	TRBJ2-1	AISEAGTGRGDEQF
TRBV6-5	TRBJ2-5	ASTQGGRETQY
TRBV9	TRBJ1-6	ASSVDRSKRDISPLH
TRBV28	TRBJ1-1	ASSTTFTEAF
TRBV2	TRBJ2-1	ASSLGLGVMQQF
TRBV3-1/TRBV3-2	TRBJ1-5	ASSQDRGGDQPQH
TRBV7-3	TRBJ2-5	ASSLTSGAQETQY
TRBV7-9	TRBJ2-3	ASSFARTMSTDTQY
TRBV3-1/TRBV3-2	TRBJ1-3	ASSQDERGNTIY
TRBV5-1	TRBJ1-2	ASSLQQSYGYT
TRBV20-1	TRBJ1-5	SASLNQPQH
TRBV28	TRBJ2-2	ASSLTGTGSGELF
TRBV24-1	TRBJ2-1	ATSGASENNEQF
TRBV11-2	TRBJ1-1	ASSLRENTEAF
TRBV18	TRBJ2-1	ASSPGFPYNEQF
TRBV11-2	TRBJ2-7	ASSRTSGRYNEQY
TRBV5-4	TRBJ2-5	ASSSPDNQETQY
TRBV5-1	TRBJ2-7	ASSLDTSGLPYEQY
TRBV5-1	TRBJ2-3	ASSLTGGYPDTQY
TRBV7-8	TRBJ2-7	ASSPPGNPYEQY
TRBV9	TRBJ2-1	ASSVVPLASTYNEQF
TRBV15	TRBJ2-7	ATSRDTPRGRGYEQY
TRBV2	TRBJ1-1	ASNPDRNTEAF
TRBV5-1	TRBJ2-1	ASSLGRARPYNEQF
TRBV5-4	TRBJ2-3	ASSLGVAPAPTDTQY
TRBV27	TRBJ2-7	ASSSGGGGSMSYEQY
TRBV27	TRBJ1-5	ASAIQGYQPQH
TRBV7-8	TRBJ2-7	ASSLFRTGNYEQY
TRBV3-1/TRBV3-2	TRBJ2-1	ASSQQTGTSSYNEQF
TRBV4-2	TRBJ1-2	ASSQATGGANSGYT
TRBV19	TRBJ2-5	ASSIGTGEETQY
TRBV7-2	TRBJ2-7	ASSYRVGAYEQY